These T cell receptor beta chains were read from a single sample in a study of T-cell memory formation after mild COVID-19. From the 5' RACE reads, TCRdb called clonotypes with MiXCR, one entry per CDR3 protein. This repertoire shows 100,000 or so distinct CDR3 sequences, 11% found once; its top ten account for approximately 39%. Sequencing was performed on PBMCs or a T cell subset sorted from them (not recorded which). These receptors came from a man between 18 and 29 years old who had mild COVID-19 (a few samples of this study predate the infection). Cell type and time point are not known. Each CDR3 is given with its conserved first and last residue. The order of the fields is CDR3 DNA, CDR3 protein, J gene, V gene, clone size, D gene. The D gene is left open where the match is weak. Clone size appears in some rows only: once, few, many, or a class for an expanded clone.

DNA: TGCGCCAGCAGCCAAGTTTGGGGGGGCACCGGGGAGCTGTTTTTT; CDR3: CASSQVWGGTGELFF; J: TRBJ2-2; V: TRBV4-1; size: many; D: TRBD2
DNA: TGTGCCAGCAGGCTCTGGGGGAAAGAGACCCAGTACTTC; CDR3: CASRLWGKETQYF; J: TRBJ2-5; V: TRBV7-9; size: NA; D: NA
DNA: TGTGCCAGCAGTTACCCCCCTAAGGAGACCCAGTACTTC; CDR3: CASSYPPKETQYF; J: TRBJ2-5; V: TRBV6-5; size: NA; D: NA
DNA: TGTGCCAGCCGTTGGACTAGCGGGGGACAAGAGACCCAGTACTTC; CDR3: CASRWTSGGQETQYF; J: TRBJ2-5; V: TRBV2; size: NA; D: TRBD2
DNA: TGTGCCAGCAGCTTTTCGGGCGTGGCGGGGATCTACGAGCAGTACTTC; CDR3: CASSFSGVAGIYEQYF; J: TRBJ2-7; V: TRBV7-8; size: few; D: NA
DNA: TGCGCCAGCAGCCAAGCTTTAGGGTTGAAAAATGAAGCTTTCTTT; CDR3: CASSQALGLKNEAFF; J: TRBJ1-1; V: TRBV4-1; size: NA; D: NA
DNA: TGTGCCAGCAGCGTAGTAGGGGGTAGAGGGGAGACCCAGTACTTC; CDR3: CASSVVGGRGETQYF; J: TRBJ2-5; V: TRBV9; size: NA; D: NA
DNA: TGTGCCAGCACCCCCGCGGGGCCCTACGAGCAGTACTTC; CDR3: CASTPAGPYEQYF; J: TRBJ2-7; V: TRBV7-8; size: NA; D: NA
DNA: TGCGCCAGCAGCCAAGACGCGACAGGGGAATATGGCTACACCTTC; CDR3: CASSQDATGEYGYTF; J: TRBJ1-2; V: TRBV4-3; size: few; D: TRBD1
DNA: TGTGCCAGCTTGGCTAGCGGGAGCACAGATACGCAGTATTTT; CDR3: CASLASGSTDTQYF; J: TRBJ2-3; V: TRBV12-3/TRBV12-4; size: NA; D: TRBD2
DNA: TGTGCCAGCAGCCCGGATGTGGGACTAGCCGCCTCCGCCGGGGAGCTGTTTTTT; CDR3: CASSPDVGLAASAGELFF; J: TRBJ2-2; V: TRBV7-3; size: NA; D: TRBD2
DNA: TGCGCCAGCAGCCAAATCGACAGGGAGGCCACCGGGGAGCTGTTTTTT; CDR3: CASSQIDREATGELFF; J: TRBJ2-2; V: TRBV5-1; size: few; D: NA
DNA: TGTGCCTGGAGTGTCAATGAGCAGTTCTTC; CDR3: CAWSVNEQFF; J: TRBJ2-1; V: TRBV30; size: few; D: NA
DNA: TGTGCCAGCAGTGAAGTTTTACGGGGCACCGGGGAGCTGTTTTTT; CDR3: CASSEVLRGTGELFF; J: TRBJ2-2; V: TRBV2; size: NA; D: NA
DNA: TGTGCCAGCAGTTACTCGGCGGGGACGGTTGAAAAACTGTTTTTT; CDR3: CASSYSAGTVEKLFF; J: TRBJ1-4; V: TRBV6-2/TRBV6-3; size: once; D: NA
DNA: TGTGCCAGCAGCTTACCCCAAACCAAGGGAATCTCTGGGGCCAACGTCCTGACTTTC; CDR3: CASSLPQTKGISGANVLTF; J: TRBJ2-6; V: TRBV7-9; size: few; D: NA
DNA: TGCGCCAGCAGCCGAAACAGGGGTAGCAATCAGCCCCAGCATTTT; CDR3: CASSRNRGSNQPQHF; J: TRBJ1-5; V: TRBV4-1; size: NA; D: TRBD1
DNA: TGCGCCAGCAGCTTCGGTGGGATCTCGCCGGCAGATACGCAGTATTTT; CDR3: CASSFGGISPADTQYF; J: TRBJ2-3; V: TRBV4-1; size: NA; D: NA
DNA: TGTGCCAGCAGCTTAGGGAGTCTGAACACTGAAGCTTTCTTT; CDR3: CASSLGSLNTEAFF; J: TRBJ1-1; V: TRBV7-8; size: few; D: NA
DNA: TGTGCCAGCACTTACTCCGGGGGCGACGGCTACACCTTC; CDR3: CASTYSGGDGYTF; J: TRBJ1-2; V: TRBV6-2/TRBV6-3; size: NA; D: NA
DNA: TGTGCCAGCAGTGAACGACCGACAGGGGACAATGAGCAGTTCTTC; CDR3: CASSERPTGDNEQFF; J: TRBJ2-1; V: TRBV6-1; size: NA; D: TRBD1
DNA: TGCGCCAGCAGCCCCAAGACAGGGAAGAACACTGAAGCTTTCTTT; CDR3: CASSPKTGKNTEAFF; J: TRBJ1-1; V: TRBV5-1; size: few; D: TRBD1